This is a list of T cell receptor beta chains from one sample in a study of T cell responses to AZD1222 COVID-19 vaccine. Sequenced by immunoSEQ multiplex PCR; TCRdb stores in-frame clones only, minus some. In the table there are approximately 170,000 clones, 92% of which are singletons. The sequences come from peripheral blood, collected 28 days after the second AZD1222 dose. The source of these receptors is an adult who received the AZD1222 COVID-19 vaccine. The conserved cysteine and the conserved F or W are not part of the CDR3 here. Fields, in order: V gene, J gene, CDR3 protein.

TRBV6-6	TRBJ1-4	ASSSGGMGSEKLF
TRBV10-3	TRBJ1-2	AISEPGAPYYGYT
TRBV10-3	TRBJ1-1	AISVRQGVSEAF
TRBV10-3	TRBJ2-3	AISEGLAGGALGTQY
TRBV14	TRBJ2-5	ASSHGGGKETQY
TRBV7-9	TRBJ2-1	ASSLGLGVAQF
TRBV3-1/TRBV3-2	TRBJ1-1	ASSQEGTNTEAF
TRBV7-8	TRBJ1-3	ASGTGGYSGNTIY
TRBV18	TRBJ1-2	ASSPPDRRGYT
TRBV24-1	TRBJ2-3	ATSDLRGGQVDTQY
TRBV7-9	TRBJ1-1	ASTTFAGRMNTEAF
TRBV19	TRBJ2-2	ASSIQNTGELF
TRBV9	TRBJ1-1	ASSVGGRNTEAF
TRBV3-1/TRBV3-2	TRBJ1-2	ASSRGTAQDYGYT
TRBV5-1	TRBJ2-7	ASSSGQAHSYEQY
TRBV18	TRBJ2-1	ASSPPSLIATGMQF
TRBV5-6	TRBJ2-7	ASSLVGGTYEQY
TRBV4-2	TRBJ1-1	ASSPEYYTEAF
TRBV6-5	TRBJ1-1	ARNRVRMNTEAF
TRBV18	TRBJ1-2	ASSSSGTGDYGYT
TRBV19	TRBJ1-1	ASSIDQGGGSEAF
TRBV3-1/TRBV3-2	TRBJ2-1	ASSPSGGEQF
TRBV3-1/TRBV3-2	TRBJ2-1	ASSQDRLAIHNEQF
TRBV19	TRBJ1-3	ASNPLGSGNTIY
TRBV11-3	TRBJ2-7	ASSLNRDSYEQY
TRBV14	TRBJ2-1	ASSRRMGPRLYYNEQF
TRBV25-1	TRBJ1-4	ASSDRNNEKLF
TRBV29-1	TRBJ2-5	SVEGQVQETQY
TRBV30	TRBJ1-1	AWSSRGRAF
TRBV7-9	TRBJ2-1	ASSLGASSYNEQF
TRBV27	TRBJ1-1	ASSPRGGGTEAF
TRBV21-1	TRBJ2-5	ASSKGQGELSREVQETQY
TRBV10-3	TRBJ2-3	AISPGQGYDTQY
TRBV7-8	TRBJ1-2	ASSLIKATPYGYT
TRBV5-4	TRBJ2-7	ASSLVGAPDSYEQY
TRBV7-9	TRBJ2-1	ASSLTRGRVDEQF
TRBV7-6	TRBJ2-6	ASSPDVPSNVLT
TRBV6-1	TRBJ2-7	ASSEGLYEQY
TRBV6-5	TRBJ1-3	ASRRGYSGNTIY
TRBV5-6	TRBJ1-2	ASSLAGDPNYGYT
TRBV5-4	TRBJ1-5	ASSLGGGLGGNQPQH
TRBV11-2	TRBJ1-1	ASSPQSGWQRNTEAF
TRBV19	TRBJ2-3	ASSITYRGDTQY
TRBV19	TRBJ1-2	ASSITGKHGYT
TRBV19	TRBJ1-5	ASSIGGGGKEPQH
TRBV2	TRBJ1-1	ASSAQGENTEAF
TRBV11-2	TRBJ2-7	ASSLGLGRSYEQY
TRBV6-6	TRBJ1-1	ASTQEFEAF
TRBV6-6	TRBJ2-3	ASSRTGGSLLRTDTQY
TRBV30	TRBJ1-2	AWSVSNYGYT
TRBV9	TRBJ2-3	ASSEGRGQPDTQY
TRBV19	TRBJ1-1	ASSSMYGYANTEAF
TRBV27	TRBJ1-5	ASTPTGTGSQPQH
TRBV20-1	TRBJ2-1	SASAGGGLHNEQF
TRBV5-1	TRBJ1-5	ASSFLLGLWGPNQPQH
TRBV6-5	TRBJ1-2	ATNAQTGRYGYT
TRBV7-2	TRBJ2-7	ASSLVGTGAYEQY
TRBV5-5	TRBJ2-5	ASSLGPPGETQY
TRBV9	TRBJ1-4	ASSLSGTDFEKLF
TRBV5-1	TRBJ1-6	ASSLIQGGSPLH